This T cell receptor beta chain was identified in a study of T cells in localized non-small cell lung cancer. General study results and limits: Higher T cell density in the blood was associated with longer overall survival, whereas higher adjacent-lung clonality associated with shorter survival. Maximal T cell clonality occurred in uninvolved adjacent lung, with tumor ranking below it.

For this clone: Its antigen is still unknown.

TCRdb's copy holds only in-frame clones and misses some; the assay was immunoSEQ multiplex PCR. The profile shows roughly 32,000 clones, 70% to 90% of them singletons. Trimming shortened V by 4 bases and J by 5 bases, and 8 bases separated the two germline ends. This CDR3 is built from 11 residues. Germline CDR1 reads SQVTM; CDR2 reads ANQGSEA. Sequences were derived from peripheral blood mononuclear cells, sampled before any cancer treatment. The sequence was obtained from a woman aged 35 to 69 with stage III lung adenocarcinoma. J is TRBJ1-1 and V is TRBV29-1, with D hard to call. CDR3: CSVGGRTEAFF. CDR3 bases: TGCAGCGTTGGGGGTAGGACTGAAGCTTTCTTT.